Listed below are T cell receptor beta chains from one sample, sequenced in a study of blood T cell repertoires in COVID-19. Using immunoSEQ multiplex PCR, the repertoire was profiled, and TCRdb retains in-frame clones only, with some absent. The data hold under 120,000 clones, with 69% observed a single time. Sequenced material: peripheral blood. The source is an elderly man with acute or convalescent COVID-19. Each CDR3 is given with its conserved first and last residue. D genes are given only for firm matches. Some rows mark clone size as missing; the rest say once, few, many or name a class of expanded clone.

cdr3_aa cdr3_nt d_call j_call clone_size v_call
CASSLGPSSYNEQFF TGTGCCAGCAGCTTAGGCCCGAGCTCCTACAATGAGCAGTTCTTC . TRBJ2-1 . TRBV7-9
CASSVIAGASWGDTQYF TGTGCCAGCAGCGTTATAGCGGGAGCTTCTTGGGGAGATACGCAGTATTTT TRBD2 TRBJ2-3 . TRBV9
CASSLARSGSAGELFF TGTGCCAGCAGCTTAGCGCGTAGCGGGAGTGCCGGGGAGCTGTTTTTT TRBD2 TRBJ2-2 . TRBV7-6
CASSRLGQGSHEQYF TGTGCCAGCAGCCGACTTGGTCAGGGGTCCCACGAGCAGTACTTC . TRBJ2-7 few TRBV7-7
CASGRLSQELFF TGTGCCAGCGGCCGACTCTCACAGGAGCTGTTTTTT . TRBJ2-2 . TRBV6-5
CASRPQRGLQPQHF TGTGCCAGCAGGCCACAACGGGGTCTTCAGCCCCAGCATTTT . TRBJ1-5 . TRBV28
CASSLGGAGVTDTQYF TGTGCCAGCAGTTTGGGAGGGGCGGGAGTAACAGATACGCAGTATTTT TRBD2 TRBJ2-3 . TRBV28
CASSPRAGTTDTQYF TGTGCCAGCAGCCCTCGAGCGGGGACTACAGATACGCAGTATTTT TRBD2 TRBJ2-3 once TRBV9
CASSNRGSGNTEAFF TGTGCCAGCAGCAACAGGGGTAGTGGGAACACTGAAGCTTTCTTT TRBD1 TRBJ1-1 . TRBV7-8
CASSGLAGGWGNEQFF TGTGCCAGCAGCGGACTAGCGGGAGGATGGGGCAATGAGCAGTTCTTC TRBD2 TRBJ2-1 few TRBV9
CASSGGGGSTSLAAKNIQYF TGTGCCAGTAGTGGGGGGGGAGGGAGTACATCTCTTGCGGCCAAAAACATTCAGTACTTC TRBD2 TRBJ2-4 . TRBV19
CASSLQGQPYEQYF TGTGCCAGCAGCTTACAGGGACAGCCCTACGAGCAGTACTTC TRBD1 TRBJ2-7 . TRBV7-2
CASSPYTAGGRKTQYF TGTGCCAGCTCACCATACACAGCAGGCGGGAGAAAGACCCAGTACTTC TRBD2 TRBJ2-5 once TRBV18
CAISGQVNQPQHF TGTGCCATCAGTGGACAGGTCAATCAGCCCCAGCATTTT . TRBJ1-5 many TRBV10-3
CASSRGRGGTEAFF TGCGCCAGCAGCCGGGGAAGGGGGGGAACTGAAGCTTTCTTT . TRBJ1-1 . TRBV4-3
CASGLGTGWETQYF TGTGCTAGTGGTTTGGGGACGGGATGGGAGACCCAGTACTTC . TRBJ2-5 once TRBV12-5
CASSLDGYEQYF TGTGCCAGCAGTCTAGACGGCTACGAGCAGTACTTC . TRBJ2-7 . TRBV2
CASSVPGLDETQYF TGTGCCAGCAGTGTTCCGGGACTAGATGAGACCCAGTACTTC TRBD2 TRBJ2-5 . TRBV25-1
CASSALPGSDTEAFF TGTGCCAGCAGTGCCCTCCCCGGGTCGGACACTGAAGCTTTCTTT . TRBJ1-1 . TRBV2
CASSLGVNSPLHF TGTGCCAGCAGCTTAGGAGTCAATTCACCCCTCCACTTT . TRBJ1-6 . TRBV7-3
CASSYPPNEQFF TGTGCCAGCAGTTACCCTCCCAATGAGCAGTTCTTC . TRBJ2-1 . TRBV6-5
CAWSVEGARSLYF TGTGCCTGGAGTGTGGAGGGGGCCCGTTCCTTGTACTTC . TRBJ2-5 . TRBV30
CASSQGSGTLTEKLFF TGTGCCAGCAGCCAAGGATCCGGGACACTAACTGAAAAACTGTTTTTT . TRBJ1-4 . TRBV7-9
CASSIGDRVAANEKLFF TGTGCCAGTAGTATCGGGGACAGGGTGGCTGCTAATGAAAAACTGTTTTTT TRBD1 TRBJ1-4 . TRBV19
CASSLHYPGTGTDQQYF TGTGCCAGCAGTTTACACTACCCCGGGACAGGGACCGATCAGCAGTACTTC TRBD1 TRBJ2-7 few TRBV28
CASSQQGASYEQYF TGTGCCAGCAGTCAACAGGGGGCATCCTACGAGCAGTACTTC TRBD1 TRBJ2-7 . TRBV6-5
CASSLGGNTEAFF TGTGCCAGCAGCTTAGGCGGAAACACTGAAGCTTTCTTT . TRBJ1-1 few TRBV11-2
CASSIVGGNSPLHF TGTGCCAGTAGTATAGTGGGGGGTAATTCACCCCTCCACTTT . TRBJ1-6 . TRBV19
CASSLQLAVSEQYF TGTGCCAGCAGCCTACAGTTAGCGGTCAGCGAGCAGTACTTC . TRBJ2-7 few TRBV7-2
CASSQDSSGSYEQYF TGTGCCAGCAGCCAAGACTCTAGCGGGAGCTACGAGCAGTACTTC TRBD2 TRBJ2-7 . TRBV4-2
CASSYRGGQPQHF TGTGCCAGCAGTTACAGGGGCGGTCAGCCCCAGCATTTT . TRBJ1-5 . TRBV6-2/TRBV6-3
CASRDQGAYEQYF TGTGCCAGCAGGGATCAGGGGGCCTACGAGCAGTACTTC TRBD1 TRBJ2-7 . TRBV12-3/TRBV12-4
CASIPRERGSSYEQYF TGTGCCAGCATCCCTCGGGAGCGGGGAAGCTCCTACGAGCAGTACTTC . TRBJ2-7 . TRBV21-1
CASSLAASSRETQYF TGTGCCAGCAGCTTGGCTGCTAGCTCCCGGGAGACCCAGTACTTC . TRBJ2-5 . TRBV5-4
CATSSKFLREGQGETQYF TGTGCCACCAGCAGCAAATTTTTGCGGGAGGGCCAAGGAGAGACCCAGTACTTC TRBD2 TRBJ2-5 . TRBV15
CASSDSAGRSGELFF TGTGCCAGCAGCGATAGCGCAGGTAGATCCGGGGAGCTGTTTTTT . TRBJ2-2 . TRBV9
CASSQETVPNTGELFF TGCGCCAGCAGCCAAGAGACTGTACCGAACACCGGGGAGCTGTTTTTT . TRBJ2-2 . TRBV4-3
CASSLGGGGYEQYF TGTGCCAGCAGCTTAGGCGGAGGTGGGTACGAGCAGTACTTC . TRBJ2-7 once TRBV11-2
CASSIGWRGRRELNNEQFF TGTGCCAGTAGTATAGGCTGGAGGGGGAGGCGGGAGTTAAACAATGAGCAGTTCTTC . TRBJ2-1 . TRBV19
CASSQDWAGGKLFF TGCGCCAGCAGCCAAGATTGGGCGGGGGGAAAACTGTTTTTT . TRBJ1-4 once TRBV4-3
CASTLNPGGGETQYF TGCGCCAGCACTCTGAACCCCGGGGGGGGAGAGACCCAGTACTTC TRBD2 TRBJ2-5 once TRBV5-1
CATSDSGRTDTQYF TGTGCCACCAGTGATTCCGGTCGCACAGATACGCAGTATTTT . TRBJ2-3 . TRBV24-1
CASSGRSGELFF TGCGCCAGCAGCGGGAGATCCGGGGAGCTGTTTTTT . TRBJ2-2 few TRBV4-3
CASSYTGPRNTIYF TGTGCCAGCAGTTACACAGGCCCAAGAAACACCATATATTTT . TRBJ1-3 . TRBV6-2/TRBV6-3
CASSIDHGVNTEAFF TGTGCCAGTAGTATAGACCACGGAGTGAACACTGAAGCTTTCTTT . TRBJ1-1 once TRBV19
CASSQEWVDRGKLFF TGCGCCAGCAGCCAAGAATGGGTCGACCGAGGCAAACTGTTTTTT . TRBJ1-4 . TRBV4-1
CATQGRGYNEQFF TGTGCTACCCAGGGGAGGGGGTACAATGAGCAGTTCTTC . TRBJ2-1 . TRBV5-6
CASSLGGIYGYTF TGTGCCAGCAGCTTAGGGGGAATATATGGCTACACCTTC . TRBJ1-2 . TRBV5-4
CASSLAQGNEQFF TGTGCCAGCAGCTTAGCGCAGGGGAATGAGCAGTTCTTC . TRBJ2-1 few TRBV7-7
CASSPSGQETQYF TGTGCCAGCTCTCCGAGCGGGCAAGAGACCCAGTACTTC . TRBJ2-5 . TRBV18
CASSASTGARYEQFF TGTGCCAGCAGCGCCTCGACAGGGGCGCGGTATGAGCAGTTCTTC TRBD1 TRBJ2-1 . TRBV7-2
CASSESGYEQYF TGTGCCAGCAGCGAGTCCGGCTACGAGCAGTACTTC . TRBJ2-7 . TRBV21-1
CASSLQGGDTQYF TGTGCCAGCAGCTTACAGGGTGGAGATACGCAGTATTTT . TRBJ2-3 . TRBV5-4